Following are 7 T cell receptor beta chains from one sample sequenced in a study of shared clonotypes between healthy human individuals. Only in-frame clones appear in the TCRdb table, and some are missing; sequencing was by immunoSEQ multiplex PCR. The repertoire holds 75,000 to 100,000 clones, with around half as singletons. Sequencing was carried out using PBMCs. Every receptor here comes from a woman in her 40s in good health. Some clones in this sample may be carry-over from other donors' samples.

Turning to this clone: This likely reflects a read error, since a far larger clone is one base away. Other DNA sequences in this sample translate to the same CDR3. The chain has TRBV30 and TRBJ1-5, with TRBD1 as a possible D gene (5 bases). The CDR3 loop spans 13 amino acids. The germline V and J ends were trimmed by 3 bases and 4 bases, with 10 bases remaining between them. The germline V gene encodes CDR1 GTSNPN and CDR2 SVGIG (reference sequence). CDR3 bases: TGTGCCTGGAGCTTCGGGGCAAATCAGCCCCAGCATTTT. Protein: CAWSFGANQPQHF. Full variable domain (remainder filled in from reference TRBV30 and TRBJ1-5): SQTIHQWPATLVQPVGSPLSLECTVEGTSNPNLYWYRQAAGRGLQLLFYSVGIGQISSEVPQNLSASRPQDRQFILSSKKLLLSDSGFYLCAWSFGANQPQHFGDGTRLSIL.

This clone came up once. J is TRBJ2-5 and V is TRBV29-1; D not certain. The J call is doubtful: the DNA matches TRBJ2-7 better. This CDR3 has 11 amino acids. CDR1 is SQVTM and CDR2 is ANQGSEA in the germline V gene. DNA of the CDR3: TGCAGCGTTGCTCTCACCTACGAGCAGTACTTC. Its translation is CSVALTYEQYF.

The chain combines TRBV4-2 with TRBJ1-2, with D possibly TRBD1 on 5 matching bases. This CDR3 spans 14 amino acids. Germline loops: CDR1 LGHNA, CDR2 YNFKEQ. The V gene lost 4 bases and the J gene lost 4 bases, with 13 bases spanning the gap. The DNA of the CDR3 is TGTGCCAGCAGCCTGGGGGGAGGCGGCTATGGCTACACCTTC. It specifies CASSLGGGGYGYTF.

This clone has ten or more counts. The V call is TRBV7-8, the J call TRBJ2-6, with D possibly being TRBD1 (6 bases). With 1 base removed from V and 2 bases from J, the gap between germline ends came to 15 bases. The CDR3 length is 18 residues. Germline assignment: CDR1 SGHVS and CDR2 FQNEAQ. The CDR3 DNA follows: TGTGCCAGCAGCTTAGGGGGCAGGGGACGGACTGGGGCCAACGTCCTGACTTTC. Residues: CASSLGGRGRTGANVLTF.

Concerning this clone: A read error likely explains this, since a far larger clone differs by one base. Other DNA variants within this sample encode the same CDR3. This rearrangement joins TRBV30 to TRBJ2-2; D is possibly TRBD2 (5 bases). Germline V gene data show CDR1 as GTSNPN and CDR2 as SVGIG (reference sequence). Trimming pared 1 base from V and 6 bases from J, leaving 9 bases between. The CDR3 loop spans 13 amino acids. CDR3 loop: CAWSGTGSGELFF. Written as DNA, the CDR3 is TGTGCCTGGAGTGGGACGGGGTCCGGGGAGCTGTTTTTT.

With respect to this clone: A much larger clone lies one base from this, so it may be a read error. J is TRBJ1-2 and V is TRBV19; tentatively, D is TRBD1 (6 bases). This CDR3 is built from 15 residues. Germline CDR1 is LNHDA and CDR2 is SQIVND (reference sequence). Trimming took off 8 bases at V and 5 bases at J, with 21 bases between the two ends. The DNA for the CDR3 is TGTGCCAGTGGTAGTGGGCAGCAAAGGGGGTATGGCTACACCTTC. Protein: CASGSGQQRGYGYTF.

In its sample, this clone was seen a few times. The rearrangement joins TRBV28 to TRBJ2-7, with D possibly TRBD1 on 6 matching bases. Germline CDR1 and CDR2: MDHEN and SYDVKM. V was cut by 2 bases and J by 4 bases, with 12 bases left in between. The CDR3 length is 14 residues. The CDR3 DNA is TGTGCCAGCAGTTTACTGGGACAACTATACGAGCAGTACTTC. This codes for CASSLLGQLYEQYF.